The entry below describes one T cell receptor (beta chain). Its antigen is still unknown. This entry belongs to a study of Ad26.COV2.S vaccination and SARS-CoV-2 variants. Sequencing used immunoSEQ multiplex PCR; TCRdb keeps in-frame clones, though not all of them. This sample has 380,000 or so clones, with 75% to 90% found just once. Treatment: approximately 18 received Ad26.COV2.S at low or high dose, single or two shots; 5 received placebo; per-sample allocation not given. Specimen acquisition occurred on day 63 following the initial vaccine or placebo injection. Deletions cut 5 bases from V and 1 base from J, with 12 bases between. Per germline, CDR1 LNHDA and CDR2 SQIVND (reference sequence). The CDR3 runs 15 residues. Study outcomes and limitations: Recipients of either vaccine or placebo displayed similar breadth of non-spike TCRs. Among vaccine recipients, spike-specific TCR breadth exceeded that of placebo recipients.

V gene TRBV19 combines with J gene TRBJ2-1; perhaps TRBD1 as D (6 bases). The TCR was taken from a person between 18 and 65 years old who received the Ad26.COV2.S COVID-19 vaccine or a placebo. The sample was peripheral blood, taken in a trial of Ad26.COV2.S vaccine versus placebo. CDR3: CASSPSGESYNEQFF. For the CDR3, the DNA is TGTGCCAGTAGTCCGTCAGGGGAATCCTACAATGAGCAGTTCTTC. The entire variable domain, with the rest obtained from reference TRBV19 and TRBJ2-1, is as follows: DGGITQSPKYLFRKEGQNVTLSCEQNLNHDAMYWYRQDPGQGLRLIYYSQIVNDFQKGDIAEGYSVSREKKESFPLTVTSAQKNPTAFYLCASSPSGESYNEQFFGPGTRLTVL.